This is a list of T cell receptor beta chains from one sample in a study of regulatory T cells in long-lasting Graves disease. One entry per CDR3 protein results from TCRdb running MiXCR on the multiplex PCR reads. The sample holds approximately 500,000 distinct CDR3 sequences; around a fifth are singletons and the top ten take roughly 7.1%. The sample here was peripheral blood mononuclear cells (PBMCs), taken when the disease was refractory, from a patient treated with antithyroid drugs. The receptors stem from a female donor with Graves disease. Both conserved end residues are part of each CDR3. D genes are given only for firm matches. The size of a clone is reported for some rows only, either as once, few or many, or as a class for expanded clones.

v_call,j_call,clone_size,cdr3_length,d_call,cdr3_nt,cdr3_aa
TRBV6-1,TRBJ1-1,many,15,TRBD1,TGTGCCAGCAGTGTCGACAGGGAATTGAACACTGAAGCTTTCTTT,CASSVDRELNTEAFF
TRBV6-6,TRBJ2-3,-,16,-,TGTGCCAGCAGTTACTCGCCTAGCTCTGACACAGATACGCAGTATTTT,CASSYSPSSDTDTQYF
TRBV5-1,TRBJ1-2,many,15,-,TGCGCCAGCAGCTTTGACCCCACAGGAGACTATGGCTACACCTTC,CASSFDPTGDYGYTF
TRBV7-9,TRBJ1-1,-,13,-,TGTGCCAGCAGCCCAGCTGGGTGGGGTGAAGCTTTCTTT,CASSPAGWGEAFF
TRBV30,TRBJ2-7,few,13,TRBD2,TGTGCCTTCTTGTCGGGAGGGCCCTACGAGCAGTACTTC,CAFLSGGPYEQYF
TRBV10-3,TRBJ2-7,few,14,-,TGTGCCATCAGTGGGGAAGGGAGTCGCTACGAGCAGTACTTC,CAISGEGSRYEQYF
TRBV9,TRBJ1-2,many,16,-,TGTGCCAGCAGCGTAGGCGGAGGACAGACTCACTATGGCTACACCTTC,CASSVGGGQTHYGYTF
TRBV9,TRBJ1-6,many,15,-,TGTGCCAGCAGCGTAGAGACGGGCTATAATTCACCCCTCCACTTT,CASSVETGYNSPLHF
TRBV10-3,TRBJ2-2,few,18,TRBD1,TGTGCCATCAGTGGGGGGACAGGGTATCAGACGAACACCGGGGAGCTGTTTTTT,CAISGGTGYQTNTGELFF
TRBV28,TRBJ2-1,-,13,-,TGTGCCAGCAGTTTGATTCAGAACAATGAGCAGTTCTTC,CASSLIQNNEQFF
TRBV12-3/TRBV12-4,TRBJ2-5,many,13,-,TGTGCCAGCAGATCCGGGATCCAAGAGACCCAGTACTTC,CASRSGIQETQYF
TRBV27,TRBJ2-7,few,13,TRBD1,TGTGCCAGCAGCCTGAGACAGGGGGCAAAGCAGTACTTC,CASSLRQGAKQYF
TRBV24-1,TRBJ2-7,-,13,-,TGTGCCACCAGTGACCCCTCCAATTTCGAGCAGTACTTC,CATSDPSNFEQYF
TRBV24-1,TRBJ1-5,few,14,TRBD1,TGTGCCACCAATACTACAGGGGGTGATCAGCCCCAGCATTTT,CATNTTGGDQPQHF
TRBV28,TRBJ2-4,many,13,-,TGTGCCAGCAGACCTTTGACCAAAAACATTCAGTACTTC,CASRPLTKNIQYF
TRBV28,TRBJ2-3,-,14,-,TGTGCCAGCAGTTCCACTCGTTCCGCAGATACGCAGTATTTT,CASSSTRSADTQYF
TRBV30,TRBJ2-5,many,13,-,TGTGCCTGGAGTGGGGGGGCCTGGGAGACCCAGTACTTC,CAWSGGAWETQYF
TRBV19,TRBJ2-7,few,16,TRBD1,TGTGCCAGTAGTACACTTGGACAGGGGCCCTCCTACGAGCAGTACTTC,CASSTLGQGPSYEQYF
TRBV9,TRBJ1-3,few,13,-,TGTGCCAGCAGTAAGATCTCTGGAAACACCATATATTTT,CASSKISGNTIYF
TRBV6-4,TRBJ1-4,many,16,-,TGTGCCAGCAGTGACTTGATTGGCAGGGTAGACGAAAAACTGTTTTTT,CASSDLIGRVDEKLFF